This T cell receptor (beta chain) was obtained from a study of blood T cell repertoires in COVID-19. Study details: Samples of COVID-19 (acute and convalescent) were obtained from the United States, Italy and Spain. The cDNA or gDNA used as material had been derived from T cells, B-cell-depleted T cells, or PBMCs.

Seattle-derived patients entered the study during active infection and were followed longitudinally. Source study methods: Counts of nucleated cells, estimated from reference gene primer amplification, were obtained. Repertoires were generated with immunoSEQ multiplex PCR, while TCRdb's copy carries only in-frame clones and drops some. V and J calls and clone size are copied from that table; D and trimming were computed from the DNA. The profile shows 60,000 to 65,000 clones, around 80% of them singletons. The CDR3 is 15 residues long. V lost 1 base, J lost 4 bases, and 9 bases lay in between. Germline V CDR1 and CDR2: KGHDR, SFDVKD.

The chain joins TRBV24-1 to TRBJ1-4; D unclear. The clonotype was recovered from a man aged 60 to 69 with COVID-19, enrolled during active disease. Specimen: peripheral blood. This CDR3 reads CATSDLGLSNEKLFF. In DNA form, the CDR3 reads TGTGCCACCAGTGATTTAGGACTGAGTAATGAAAAACTGTTTTTT.